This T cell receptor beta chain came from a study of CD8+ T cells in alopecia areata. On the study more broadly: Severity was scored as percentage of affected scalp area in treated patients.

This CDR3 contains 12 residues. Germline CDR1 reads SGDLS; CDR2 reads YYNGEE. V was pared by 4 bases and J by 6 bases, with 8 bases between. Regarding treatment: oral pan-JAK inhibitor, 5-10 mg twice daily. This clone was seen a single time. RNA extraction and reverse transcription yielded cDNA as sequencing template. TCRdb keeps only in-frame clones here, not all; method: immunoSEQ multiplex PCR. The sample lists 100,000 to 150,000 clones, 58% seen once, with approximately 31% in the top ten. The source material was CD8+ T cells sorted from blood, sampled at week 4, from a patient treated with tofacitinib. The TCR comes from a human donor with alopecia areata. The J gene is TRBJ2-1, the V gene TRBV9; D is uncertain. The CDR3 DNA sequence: TGTGCCAGCAGCCTGGGTTCCAATGAGCAGTTCTTC. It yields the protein CASSLGSNEQFF.